These T cell receptor beta chains were read from a single sample in a study of T cell responses to AZD1222 COVID-19 vaccine. Using immunoSEQ multiplex PCR, the repertoire was profiled, and TCRdb retains in-frame clones only, with some absent. Seen here are about 150,000 clones, less than 90% observed once, and the top ten hold 5.5% to 8.5%. The sample here was peripheral blood, taken after recovery from COVID-19. The receptor set was obtained from an adult who had recovered from COVID-19. The CDR3 runs from the conserved cysteine through the conserved F or W. D genes are given only for firm matches. A clone size is listed for some rows: how often the clone was seen (once, few, many), or a class if it is expanded.

size: few
J: TRBJ2-1
D: .
V: TRBV29-1
length: 10
CDR3: CSAQVNEQFF
DNA: TGCAGCGCACAGGTCAATGAGCAGTTCTTC

size: .
J: TRBJ1-1
D: .
V: TRBV4-1
length: 13
CDR3: CASSQEGALYTFF
DNA: TGCGCCAGCAGCCAAGAGGGAGCCCTTTATACTTTCTTT

size: .
J: TRBJ2-2
D: TRBD1
V: TRBV24-1
length: 16
CDR3: CATSPRDRGYTGELFF
DNA: TGTGCCACCAGCCCTCGGGACAGGGGTTACACCGGGGAGCTGTTTTTT

size: .
J: TRBJ1-2
D: .
V: TRBV10-1
length: 14
CDR3: CASMGPHADYGYTF
DNA: TGCGCCAGCATGGGGCCCCACGCGGACTATGGCTACACCTTC

size: .
J: TRBJ2-5
D: TRBD2
V: TRBV11-2
length: 18
CDR3: CASSGGTSGNRPQETQYF
DNA: TGTGCCAGCAGCGGCGGGACTAGCGGGAACCGACCTCAAGAGACCCAGTACTTC

size: few
J: TRBJ1-1
D: .
V: TRBV9
length: 13
CDR3: CASSVDGPAEAFF
DNA: TGTGCCAGCAGCGTAGACGGCCCCGCTGAAGCTTTCTTT

size: .
J: TRBJ2-3
D: .
V: TRBV6-5
length: 13
CDR3: CASRSTGADTQYF
DNA: TGTGCCAGCAGAAGTACGGGGGCAGATACGCAGTATTTT

size: .
J: TRBJ1-3
D: TRBD1
V: TRBV15
length: 13
CDR3: CATSHRGRDTIYF
DNA: TGTGCCACCAGCCACAGGGGGCGGGACACCATATATTTT

size: .
J: TRBJ1-1
D: .
V: TRBV14
length: 14
CDR3: CASSQDPGRTEAFF
DNA: TGTGCCAGCAGCCAAGATCCGGGGCGGACTGAAGCTTTCTTT

size: .
J: TRBJ1-4
D: .
V: TRBV18
length: 15
CDR3: CASSPQSDSSEKLFF
DNA: TGTGCCAGCTCACCACAATCCGACAGTTCTGAAAAACTGTTTTTT

size: .
J: TRBJ2-7
D: .
V: TRBV7-9
length: 14
CDR3: CASSLEGRFPEQYF
DNA: TGTGCCAGCAGCTTAGAGGGGCGGTTTCCCGAGCAGTACTTC

size: .
J: TRBJ2-1
D: .
V: TRBV24-1
length: 17
CDR3: CATSRGSGRSSYNEQFF
DNA: TGTGCCACCAGTAGGGGTAGCGGACGGAGCTCCTACAATGAGCAGTTCTTC

size: .
J: TRBJ2-3
D: .
V: TRBV9
length: 14
CDR3: CASTPGPGTDTQYF
DNA: TGTGCCAGCACCCCGGGACCGGGCACAGATACGCAGTATTTT

size: .
J: TRBJ2-7
D: TRBD1
V: TRBV2
length: 15
CDR3: CASTKGQGQTYEQYF
DNA: TGTGCCAGCACCAAGGGACAGGGGCAGACCTACGAGCAGTACTTC

size: few
J: TRBJ2-5
D: .
V: TRBV7-9
length: 14
CDR3: CASSPGGVGETQYF
DNA: TGTGCCAGCAGCCCAGGCGGGGTGGGAGAGACCCAGTACTTC

size: .
J: TRBJ2-6
D: TRBD1
V: TRBV19
length: 17
CDR3: CASSDRERASGANVLTF
DNA: TGTGCCAGTAGTGACAGGGAAAGGGCCTCTGGGGCCAACGTCCTGACTTTC

size: .
J: TRBJ1-1
D: .
V: TRBV18
length: 15
CDR3: CASSPGLGVGTEAFF
DNA: TGTGCCAGCTCACCAGGATTGGGGGTTGGGACTGAAGCTTTCTTT

size: .
J: TRBJ2-2
D: TRBD2
V: TRBV27
length: 15
CDR3: CASSLLAANTGELFF
DNA: TGTGCCAGCAGTTTACTAGCGGCGAACACCGGGGAGCTGTTTTTT

size: .
J: TRBJ1-2
D: TRBD1
V: TRBV7-2
length: 16
CDR3: CASTLSTGTGAYGYTF
DNA: TGTGCCAGCACCCTATCCACCGGGACAGGGGCGTATGGCTACACCTTC

size: .
J: TRBJ1-5
D: TRBD1
V: TRBV5-1
length: 15
CDR3: CASSSGTGDAQPQHF
DNA: TGCGCCAGCAGCTCGGGGACAGGGGATGCTCAGCCCCAGCATTTT

size: few
J: TRBJ1-6
D: TRBD1
V: TRBV9
length: 15
CDR3: CASSTGQGGNSPLHF
DNA: TGTGCCAGCAGCACTGGACAGGGTGGGAATTCACCCCTCCACTTT

size: .
J: TRBJ1-5
D: .
V: TRBV6-5
length: 13
CDR3: CASTRGGNQPQHF
DNA: TGTGCCAGCACCCGAGGGGGGAATCAGCCCCAGCATTTT

size: few
J: TRBJ1-6
D: TRBD1
V: TRBV5-1
length: 15
CDR3: CASSPRDRGSSPLHF
DNA: TGCGCCAGCAGCCCCAGGGACAGGGGCAGTTCACCCCTCCACTTT

size: .
J: TRBJ2-5
D: TRBD2
V: TRBV10-2
length: 16
CDR3: CASKVGLAGGGETQYF
DNA: TGCGCCAGCAAGGTTGGGCTAGCGGGAGGGGGTGAGACCCAGTACTTC

size: .
J: TRBJ2-4
D: TRBD2
V: TRBV2
length: 16
CDR3: CASSWTSGGPRDIQYF
DNA: TGTGCCAGCAGTTGGACTAGCGGGGGGCCGAGGGACATTCAGTACTTC

size: .
J: TRBJ2-2
D: .
V: TRBV14
length: 17
CDR3: CASSQNRGTLNTGELFF
DNA: TGTGCCAGCAGCCAAAATCGAGGGACTCTGAACACCGGGGAGCTGTTTTTT

size: .
J: TRBJ2-1
D: TRBD2
V: TRBV4-2
length: 17
CDR3: CASSQDLTGGPFDEQFF
DNA: TGTGCCAGCAGCCAAGATCTGACGGGGGGGCCTTTCGATGAGCAGTTCTTC

size: .
J: TRBJ1-4
D: .
V: TRBV5-1
length: 15
CDR3: CASRQGPGVNEKLFF
DNA: TGCGCCAGCAGGCAAGGACCGGGGGTTAATGAAAAACTGTTTTTT

size: .
J: TRBJ1-1
D: .
V: TRBV11-2
length: 14
CDR3: CASSFSIPGREAFF
DNA: TGTGCCAGCAGCTTTTCAATTCCGGGACGCGAAGCTTTCTTT

size: .
J: TRBJ2-2
D: TRBD2
V: TRBV18
length: 16
CDR3: CASSSGLAGHTGELFF
DNA: TGTGCCAGCTCATCGGGACTAGCGGGGCACACCGGGGAGCTGTTTTTT

size: .
J: TRBJ1-3
D: .
V: TRBV2
length: 15
CDR3: CASSDGPSLGNTIYF
DNA: TGTGCCAGCAGTGACGGACCCAGCCTGGGAAACACCATATATTTT

size: .
J: TRBJ2-6
D: .
V: TRBV4-3
length: 16
CDR3: CASSKGGGAGANVLTF
DNA: TGCGCCAGCAGCAAAGGTGGGGGGGCCGGGGCCAACGTCCTGACTTTC

size: .
J: TRBJ1-2
D: .
V: TRBV28
length: 14
CDR3: CASTGDSWNYGYTF
DNA: TGTGCCAGCACCGGCGACTCCTGGAACTATGGCTACACCTTC

size: .
J: TRBJ2-1
D: TRBD2
V: TRBV5-1
length: 18
CDR3: CASSARESSGRIYNEQFF
DNA: TGCGCCAGCAGCGCCCGGGAGAGTAGCGGGAGGATTTACAATGAGCAGTTCTTC

size: .
J: TRBJ1-5
D: .
V: TRBV7-9
length: 13
CDR3: CASSLGQNQPQHF
DNA: TGTGCCAGCAGCTTAGGGCAGAATCAGCCCCAGCATTTT

size: .
J: TRBJ2-7
D: .
V: TRBV7-9
length: 15
CDR3: CASSREGGGTYEQYF
DNA: TGTGCCAGCAGCCGAGAGGGAGGGGGAACCTACGAGCAGTACTTC

size: .
J: TRBJ2-5
D: .
V: TRBV6-1
length: 16
CDR3: CASSEAQGGIQETQYF
DNA: TGTGCCAGCAGTGAAGCCCAGGGAGGTATCCAAGAGACCCAGTACTTC

size: .
J: TRBJ2-1
D: .
V: TRBV2
length: 15
CDR3: CASSVPSDQGNEQFF
DNA: TGTGCCAGCAGTGTTCCCTCCGACCAAGGGAATGAGCAGTTCTTC

size: once
J: TRBJ2-7
D: .
V: TRBV15
length: 14
CDR3: CATSRDFTGEEQYF
DNA: TGTGCCACCAGCAGAGATTTTACGGGGGAAGAGCAGTACTTC

size: .
J: TRBJ2-5
D: .
V: TRBV6-2/TRBV6-3
length: 14
CDR3: CASSYSRRSETQYF
DNA: TGTGCCAGCAGTTACTCGAGACGCTCAGAGACCCAGTACTTC

size: .
J: TRBJ1-5
D: .
V: TRBV29-1
length: 13
CDR3: CSVGGSGDQPQHF
DNA: TGCAGCGTTGGGGGCTCGGGGGATCAGCCCCAGCATTTT

size: once
J: TRBJ2-7
D: .
V: TRBV5-6
length: 14
CDR3: CASRVDREAYEQYF
DNA: TGTGCCAGCAGGGTCGACAGGGAGGCTTACGAGCAGTACTTC

size: .
J: TRBJ1-2
D: .
V: TRBV28
length: 13
CDR3: CASSLVGNYGYTF
DNA: TGTGCCAGCAGTTTAGTCGGGAACTATGGCTACACCTTC